The clone carrying this T cell receptor beta chain appeared a single time. Its antigen is unidentified. The data are from a study of graft-versus-host responses after intestinal transplantation. As for the study in general: Recipients underwent multivisceral, liver-intestinal, or isolated intestinal transplants. Findings of the study overall: The authors found GvH clones in recipient marrow, some appearing first in ileum or blood. Elevated graft-versus-host to host-versus-graft clonal ratios in allografts were recorded for patients with graft-donor T cell macrochimerism. Early HvG declines after transplant were associated with peak circulating GvH clone levels.

Between the trimmed V and J ends, which lost 3 bases and 8 bases, there was a span of 17 bases. The CDR3 covers 15 residues. CDR1 and CDR2 (germline): SGHDN, FVKESK. Sequenced by immunoSEQ multiplex PCR; TCRdb stores in-frame clones only, minus some. The top ten hold roughly 0.7% of the sample, which has 13,000 to 15,000 clones, around 94% seen once. The rearrangement links TRBV14 to TRBJ2-1; the D gene is possibly TRBD2 (6 bases). The sequencing here drew on PBMCs, taken 9 days after transplant. The sequence was collected from a human patient who received an intestinal transplant, so some T cells may come from the graft donor. CDR3 in amino acids: CASSQEPGGEDEQFF. The CDR3 DNA is TGTGCCAGCAGCCAGGAGCCCGGGGGAGAGGATGAGCAGTTCTTC.